This TCR beta chain was identified during a study of blood T cell repertoires in COVID-19. As for the study in general: Sites across the United States, Italy and Spain contributed samples from acute and convalescent COVID-19. T cells, B-cell-depleted T cells, or PBMCs provided the cDNA or gDNA that served as material.

In the authors' workflow: Nucleated cell counts were estimated from reference gene primer amplification. The assay was immunoSEQ multiplex PCR, and TCRdb's table has in-frame clones only and misses some. The V and J calls and clone size were taken over from that table, and D and trimming were inferred from the DNA. This table holds 150,000 to 200,000 clones, roughly four fifths found once. The V gene's germline CDR1 is LGHDT and CDR2 YNNKEL (reference sequence). The V and J ends lost 2 bases and 0 bases respectively, with 10 bases between them. This CDR3 has 15 amino acids. This clonotype was sampled from a man aged 25 to 40 with active or convalescent COVID-19. The V and J genes are TRBV3-1 (or the pseudogene TRBV3-2) and TRBJ1-1; D not certain. Sequencing input: peripheral blood. CDR3 in DNA: TGTGCCAGCAGCCAAACCGGGATTATGAACACTGAAGCTTTCTTT. Residues: CASSQTGIMNTEAFF.